A single sample is the source of the 17 T cell receptor beta chains below, sequenced in a study of metastatic and nonmetastatic thyroid tumors. MiXCR re-clonotyped the PCR reads for TCRdb. The sample comprises tens of thousands of clones, about 12% of which are singletons, and 9% to 10% rests with the top ten. Until they underwent thyroid surgery, no patient had received any treatment. Sequencing was performed on blood. Receptors were obtained from a male donor with papillary thyroid cancer or a benign thyroid nodule (not recorded which). Some clones in this sample may be carry-over from other donors' samples.

This clone was detected only a few times. The V and J genes are TRBV6-1 and TRBJ1-2, with a tentative D call TRBD1 (6 bases). Germline loops: CDR1 MNHNS, CDR2 SASEGT. This CDR3 has 15 residues. V gave up 6 bases and J gave up 3 bases, with 17 bases separating them. The CDR3: CASSHRQAGDYGYTF. The CDR3 DNA follows: TGTGCCAGCAGCCATCGACAGGCCGGGGACTATGGCTACACCTTC.

This clone has at least ten counts. This chain connects TRBV6-2 or TRBV6-3 to TRBJ1-1; 7 bases are shared with TRBD1. CDR1 MNHEY and CDR2 SVGEGT come from the germline V gene. V lost 8 bases, J lost 4 bases, and 13 bases stayed unmatched. The CDR3 spans 15 residues. CDR3 sequence reads: CASGGQSVYSTEAFF. Written as DNA, the CDR3 is TGTGCCAGCGGGGGACAGTCTGTTTATAGCACTGAAGCTTTCTTT.

This clone has only a few counts. One end of the junction fails to match germline, which may point to a read error. CDR3 in DNA: TGTGCCAGCGGGGGAGTGACCTCTAACTATGGCTATGCCTTC. Its translation: CASGGVTSNYGYAF. The chain combines TRBV27 with TRBJ1-2; D might be TRBD1 (5 bases). Germline loops: CDR1 MNHEY, CDR2 SMNVEV (reference sequence). The CDR3 is 14 residues long.

This chain connects TRBV4-3 to TRBJ2-3, with a weak D call TRBD1 (6 bases). Between the trimmed V and J ends, which lost 0 bases and 2 bases, there was a span of 15 bases. The CDR3 sequence is 17 residues long. In germline, CDR1 is LGHNA, CDR2 YSLEER. This CDR3 reads CASSQDPRDRFTDTQYF. The CDR3 nucleotides are TGCGCCAGCAGCCAAGATCCCCGCGACAGGTTCACAGATACGCAGTATTTT.

This clone was seen more than once but under ten times. Since a much larger clone is just one base distant, this may be a read error. The same CDR3 also results from other DNA sequences found in this sample. V is TRBV20-1 and J is TRBJ2-3; D perhaps matches TRBD1 (6 bases). Germline loops: CDR1 DFQATT, CDR2 SNEGSKA (reference sequence). Trimming removed 5 bases from V and 10 bases from J, with 16 bases in between. This CDR3 region has 12 residues. In nucleotides, the CDR3 is TGCAGTGCTTCCTCAGGTGAGGGGGCGCAGTATTTT. Translating it yields CSASSGEGAQYF.

At least ten counts were recorded for this clone. The chain couples TRBV7-2 to TRBJ2-1; TRBD2 is a possible D gene (7 bases). This CDR3 spans 17 amino acids. V shed 1 base and J shed 9 bases, with 22 bases lying between them. Germline CDR1 SGHTA, CDR2 FQGNSA. CDR3 amino acids: CASSLVGGGILLPEQFF. DNA of the CDR3: TGTGCCAGCAGCTTAGTGGGAGGGGGGATCCTCCTTCCTGAGCAGTTCTTC.

This clone was seen only once. The chain employs TRBV3-1 and TRBJ2-7; D is possibly TRBD2 (6 bases). Trimming shortened V by 1 base and J by 2 bases, and 9 bases separated the two germline ends. Germline V gene lookup returns CDR1 LGHDT and CDR2 YNNKEL (reference sequence). The CDR3 has 14 residues. The CDR3 protein is CASSQVSGPYEQYF. DNA for the CDR3: TGTGCCAGCAGCCAAGTTAGCGGCCCCTACGAGCAGTACTTC.

This clone was found many times. V is TRBV6-2 or TRBV6-3 and J is TRBJ1-5, with 7 bases fitting TRBD1. The CDR3 is 17 amino acids. The germline V gene has CDR1 MNHEY and CDR2 SVGEGT. After removal of 6 bases from V and 0 bases from J, the junction contained 11 bases not matched to a gene. The CDR3 bases are TGTGCCAGCAGCGACAGGGAGTGGTGGTATAGCAATCAGCCCCAGCATTTT. Translating it yields CASSDREWWYSNQPQHF.

This clone was counted many times. V and J are TRBV7-2 and TRBJ2-3; D is unclear. The V gene's germline CDR1 is SGHTA and CDR2 FQGNSA. The CDR3 length is 15 residues. Deletions cut 7 bases from V and 6 bases from J, with 20 bases between. CDR3: CASNVGLDGADTQYF. The CDR3 nucleotides are TGTGCCAGCAACGTAGGCCTAGATGGTGCGGATACGCAGTATTTT. The whole variable domain, remainder taken from reference TRBV7-2 and TRBJ2-3, is GAGVSQSPSNKVTEKGKDVELRCDPISGHTALYWYRQSLGQGLEFLIYFQGNSAPDKSGLPSDRFSAERTGGSVSTLTIQRTQQEDSAVYLCASNVGLDGADTQYFGPGTRLTVL.

This clone was recorded many times. The chain is built from TRBV5-1 and TRBJ2-2; TRBD1 aligns across 12 bases. The J segment lost 0 bases and the V segment lost 0 bases, leaving 6 bases of the junction unmatched. Germline V gives CDR1 SGHRS, CDR2 YFSETQ. This CDR3 has 19 amino acids. The CDR3 sequence: CASSLVGWDRGPNTGELFF. CDR3 nucleotide sequence: TGCGCCAGCAGCTTGGTAGGCTGGGACAGGGGGCCGAACACCGGGGAGCTGTTTTTT.

This clone was counted many times. The CDR3: CASSQSSGGGGTGELFF. CDR3 sequence (DNA): TGCGCCAGCAGCCAAAGTTCGGGAGGGGGGGGCACCGGGGAGCTGTTTTTT. The chain recombines TRBV4-1 with TRBJ2-2, with 8 bases fitting TRBD2. The CDR3 has 17 amino acids. J was trimmed by 4 bases and V by 2 bases; bases with no gene match: 9. Germline CDR1 is MGHRA and CDR2 is YSYEKL.

This clone was detected ten times or more. Distinct nucleotide sequences in the sample also encode this CDR3. This rearrangement joins TRBV9 to TRBJ2-1; D not resolved. The CDR3 runs to 14 residues. V gave up 0 bases and J gave up 7 bases, with 11 bases separating them. Germline V gene sequence: CDR1 SGDLS, CDR2 YYNGEE. CDR3 nucleotide sequence: TGTGCCAGCAGCGTAGTAATTAGTCCGAATGAGCAGTTCTTC. Its translation is CASSVVISPNEQFF. The variable domain in full, with the rest retrieved from reference TRBV9 and TRBJ2-1, is DSGVTQTPKHLITATGQRVTLRCSPRSGDLSVYWYQQSLDQGLQFLIQYYNGEERAKGNILERFSAQQFPDLHSELNLSSLELGDSALYFCASSVVISPNEQFFGPGTRLTVL.

This clone was counted ten times or more. The chain uses TRBV20-1 and TRBJ1-5; D might be TRBD1 (5 bases). Germline assignment: CDR1 DFQATT and CDR2 SNEGSKA (reference sequence). The CDR3 is 14 amino acids. Trimming took 6 bases from V and 3 from J, leaving 15 bases between them. The CDR3 loop reads CSAVHTRVNQPQHF. The CDR3 coding sequence is TGCAGTGCCGTCCATACCAGGGTCAATCAGCCCCAGCATTTT.

As regards this clone: Given a much more abundant clone one base away, this may be a read error. The genes are TRBV30 and TRBJ1-2; 7 nucleotides match TRBD1. The V gene's germline CDR1 is GTSNPN and CDR2 SVGIG (reference sequence). There are 13 residues in the CDR3. J gave up 7 bases and V 8 bases, and 13 bases lay outside the gene matches. CDR3 DNA sequence: TGTGCCCTCTACGACAGGGAGTATTCTGGCTACACCTTC. Its translation is CALYDREYSGYTF.

This clone came up once. The chain is built from TRBV20-1 and TRBJ1-2; no clear D gene. Germline V lookup: CDR1 DFQATT, CDR2 SNEGSKA (reference sequence). V lost 3 bases to trimming and J lost 3 bases, with 8 bases between them. This CDR3 has 12 amino acids. The CDR3 DNA is TGCAGTGCTAGCCACGGAGACTATGGCTACACCTTC. Translated, it gives CSASHGDYGYTF.

This clone was observed a handful of times. V usage is TRBV5-6 and J usage is TRBJ2-2; D remains unclear. Germline assignment: CDR1 SGHDT and CDR2 YYEEEE. The length of the CDR3 is 17 residues. With 1 base removed from V and 0 bases from J, the gap between germline ends came to 13 bases. The CDR3 here is CASSLRLLNTNTGELFF. The CDR3 nucleotides are TGTGCCAGCAGCTTGAGATTACTGAATACGAACACCGGGGAGCTGTTTTTT.

In this sample, this clone turned up many times. The CDR3 is CASSPNWMAASGYEQYF. The CDR3 DNA sequence: TGTGCCAGTAGCCCAAATTGGATGGCGGCTAGCGGCTACGAGCAGTACTTC. The V gene is TRBV19, the J gene TRBJ2-7; TRBD2 matches 7 bases. Germline V gene sequence: CDR1 LNHDA, CDR2 SQIVND (reference sequence). The CDR3 spans 17 residues. Trimming cost V 6 bases and J 3 bases; bases outside gene matches: 17. Filled out from reference TRBV19 and TRBJ2-7, the complete variable domain reads DGGITQSPKYLFRKEGQNVTLSCEQNLNHDAMYWYRQDPGQGLRLIYYSQIVNDFQKGDIAEGYSVSREKKESFPLTVTSAQKNPTAFYLCASSPNWMAASGYEQYFGPGTRLTVT.